A selection of T cell receptor beta chains follows, all from one sample in a study of cytomegalovirus exposure and HLA in healthy donors. Clones were read by immunoSEQ multiplex PCR, and TCRdb kept only the in-frame ones, dropping some. The table has about 140,000 clones, 70% to 75% seen once. The material sequenced was PBMCs. These receptors all come from a woman between 40 and 50 years old in good health and CMV-seronegative. Both conserved end residues are part of each CDR3. The order of the fields is clone size, V gene, D gene, J gene, CDR3 protein, CDR3 DNA. D genes are given only for firm matches. Clone size is given for some rows only: seen once, a few or many times, or a class if the clone is expanded.

-,TRBV11-2,-,TRBJ1-1,CASGWAANTEAFF,TGTGCCAGCGGGTGGGCCGCGAACACTGAAGCTTTCTTT
-,TRBV7-2,-,TRBJ1-2,CASLMPGENGYTF,TGTGCCAGCCTCATGCCCGGGGAGAATGGCTACACCTTC
-,TRBV7-8,-,TRBJ2-1,CATSMGRRMYNEQFF,TGTGCCACTAGTATGGGGCGGCGGATGTACAATGAGCAGTTCTTC
-,TRBV2,-,TRBJ1-1,CASSSRGNTEAFF,TGTGCCAGCAGCTCCCGGGGTAACACTGAAGCTTTCTTT
-,TRBV20-1,TRBD1,TRBJ2-1,CSAGTGNEQFF,TGCAGTGCTGGGACAGGCAATGAGCAGTTCTTC
-,TRBV5-1,TRBD1,TRBJ2-1,CASSLEGASYNEQFF,TGCGCCAGCAGCTTGGAGGGGGCCTCGTACAATGAGCAGTTCTTC
-,TRBV9,-,TRBJ1-6,CASSARDGQNSYNSPLHF,TGTGCCAGCAGCGCCCGAGACGGACAGAACTCCTATAATTCACCCCTCCACTTT
-,TRBV7-9,TRBD1,TRBJ1-1,CSSSTTGGTEAFF,TGTTCCAGCAGCACAACAGGGGGCACTGAAGCTTTCTTT
-,TRBV7-8,-,TRBJ1-5,CASSLAPGGEPQHF,TGTGCCAGCAGCTTAGCTCCGGGAGGTGAGCCCCAGCATTTT
-,TRBV29-1,TRBD2,TRBJ2-5,CSVEDRERGQETQYF,TGCAGCGTTGAAGATCGGGAGCGGGGGCAAGAGACCCAGTACTTC
-,TRBV27,-,TRBJ1-1,CASSAGIPPTEAFF,TGTGCCAGCAGTGCAGGGATTCCCCCCACTGAAGCTTTCTTT
few,TRBV10-1,TRBD2,TRBJ2-7,CASSQSRTSGDEQYF,TGCGCCAGCAGTCAATCTAGGACTAGCGGGGACGAGCAGTACTTC
-,TRBV5-1,TRBD1,TRBJ1-2,CASSLAWTGDYGYTF,TGCGCCAGCAGCTTGGCATGGACAGGGGACTATGGCTACACCTTC
-,TRBV18,TRBD1,TRBJ1-1,CASSPRWDRELNTEAFF,TGTGCCAGCTCACCACGGTGGGACAGAGAATTGAACACTGAAGCTTTCTTT
-,TRBV9,TRBD1,TRBJ1-3,CASSSGGSGNTIYF,TGTGCCAGCAGCTCAGGGGGATCTGGAAACACCATATATTTT
-,TRBV6-5,TRBD2,TRBJ2-1,CASSYSKTSGENEQFF,TGTGCCAGCAGTTACTCGAAGACTAGCGGGGAGAATGAGCAGTTCTTC
-,TRBV11-2,-,TRBJ1-1,CASTQGVNTEAFF,TGTGCCAGCACGCAAGGGGTGAACACTGAAGCTTTCTTT
-,TRBV5-1,-,TRBJ2-2,CASIGEMNTGELFF,TGCGCCAGCATCGGGGAGATGAACACCGGGGAGCTGTTTTTT
once,TRBV5-5,-,TRBJ2-5,CASSLQGAGETQYF,TGTGCCAGCAGCTTACAGGGAGCAGGGGAGACCCAGTACTTC
-,TRBV6-4,-,TRBJ2-7,CASRHGGLEFYEQYF,TGTGCCAGCAGACACGGGGGACTGGAGTTCTACGAGCAGTACTTC
once,TRBV7-9,TRBD1,TRBJ2-2,CASSLTGQDGELFF,TGTGCCAGCAGCTTGACAGGGCAAGATGGGGAGCTGTTTTTT
-,TRBV7-9,TRBD1,TRBJ2-1,CASSATGTGIYNEQFF,TGTGCCAGCAGCGCCACCGGGACAGGGATCTACAATGAGCAGTTCTTC